This T cell receptor (beta chain) was sequenced in a study of cytomegalovirus exposure and HLA in healthy donors. At the level of the study: In an earlier analysis, approximately 120 million unique TCR beta sequences were found from approximately 190 million T cells. Tens of millions of unique TCRs from HLA-typed donors were held in an early release of data.

Germline V gives CDR1 LNHDA, CDR2 SQIVND (reference sequence). Trimming shortened V by 6 bases and J by 1 base, and 9 bases separated the two germline ends. The CDR3 covers 14 residues. PCR amplification relied on 60 Vbeta primers (plus 13 Jbeta primers). Data came from immunoSEQ multiplex PCR; TCRdb stores just in-frame clones and leaves some out. Among around 120,000 clones listed, roughly 80% were seen once. A note on this clone: What it recognizes is unknown.

Regarding the study as a whole: Later analysis indicated greater clonal expansion among HLA-associated TCR beta chains than among equally common other chains. Roughly even sequencing depth across donors was the assumption behind the presence/absence analyses.

The chain employs TRBV19 and TRBJ2-2, with a possible D match to TRBD1 (5 bases). The sample comprised PBMCs. The clonotype was recovered from a man between 50 and 59 years old in good health and CMV-seropositive. The CDR3, as DNA: TGTGCCAGTAGAGGCCAGGGGAACACCGGGGAGCTGTTTTTT. Amino acid sequence: CASRGQGNTGELFF.